Below, 25 T cell receptor beta chains from the same sample are listed, as sequenced in a study of cytotoxic CD8 clonotypes in ibrutinib-treated CLL. TCRdb's copy holds only in-frame clones and misses some; the assay was immunoSEQ multiplex PCR. The table lists tens of thousands of clones, about 72% of them singletons. Sequences were derived from PBMCs, sampled after 12 months of ibrutinib treatment. Receptor source: a human donor with chronic lymphocytic leukemia.

V is TRBV5-1 and J is TRBJ1-5; D gene ambiguous. The V gene's germline CDR1 is SGHRS and CDR2 YFSETQ. The CDR3 extends over 18 amino acids. V dropped 3 bases and J dropped 0 bases, with 19 bases sitting between them. CDR3 nucleotides: TGCGCCAGCAGCTCTGGCCCAAGGGAACTGAATAGCAATCAGCCCCAGCATTTT. Its protein is CASSSGPRELNSNQPQHF.

V is TRBV18 and J is TRBJ2-2, with 9 nucleotides matching TRBD2. Per germline, CDR1 KGHSH and CDR2 LQKENI. The CDR3 is 15 residues long. With V trimmed by 6 bases and J by 6 bases, 8 bases remained unmatched. The CDR3 loop reads CASSPGLASSGELFF. The CDR3 DNA reads TGTGCCAGCTCGCCGGGACTAGCATCATCCGGGGAGCTGTTTTTT. Variable domain in full (rest from reference TRBV18 and TRBJ2-2): NAGVMQNPRHLVRRRGQEARLRCSPMKGHSHVYWYRQLPEEGLKFMVYLQKENIIDESGMPKERFSAEFPKEGPSILRIQQVVRGDSAAYFCASSPGLASSGELFFGEGSRLTVL.

The V call is TRBV19, the J call TRBJ1-1; TRBD1 matches 9 bases. CDR1 LNHDA and CDR2 SQIVND come from the germline V gene (reference sequence). The trim removed 6 bases at V and 7 bases at J, leaving 6 bases unmatched. The CDR3 contains 13 residues. CDR3 coding DNA: TGTGCCAGTAGGACAGGGGGGATGGATGAAGCTTTCTTT. Its protein product is CASRTGGMDEAFF.

The V gene is TRBV6-6, the J gene TRBJ2-1; 11 bases are a match to TRBD2. Looked up from germline, CDR1 is MNHNY and CDR2 is SVGAGI (reference sequence). The V and J ends lost 6 bases and 7 bases, in that order; junction bases with no gene match: 2. The CDR3 length is 13 residues. Written as DNA, the CDR3 is TGTGCCAGCAGGCCTAGCGGGAGGAATGAGCAGTTCTTC. Its translation: CASRPSGRNEQFF.

This clone was counted between two and nine times. The chain has TRBV6-6 and TRBJ1-1; the match to TRBD1 covers 7 bases. This CDR3 region has 13 residues. With V trimmed by 7 bases and J by 6 bases, 8 bases remained unmatched. CDR1 is MNHNY and CDR2 is SVGAGI in the germline V gene (reference sequence). CDR3 DNA sequence: TGTGCCAGCAAAGGATCGACAGGGTCTGAAGCTTTCTTT. Its protein is CASKGSTGSEAFF.

The chain links TRBV29-1 to TRBJ2-7, with 9 positions matching TRBD2. V shed 6 bases, J shed 1 base, and the junction held 7 bases outside the gene matches. This CDR3 is 14 amino acids long. Per the germline V gene, CDR1 is SQVTM and CDR2 is ANQGSEA. CDR3 in DNA: TGCAGCGTCACTGGGACTAGCCGTTCCTACGAGCAGTACTTC. This gives the protein CSVTGTSRSYEQYF.

In DNA, the CDR3 is TGTGCCAGCAGTTTTCAGGGTTCGGTCAATGAGCAGTTCTTC. As protein: CASSFQGSVNEQFF. The chain couples TRBV28 to TRBJ2-1, with D perhaps matching TRBD1 (5 bases). V was trimmed by 3 bases and J by 6 bases, leaving 12 bases between them. The CDR3 loop spans 14 amino acids. The germline V gene has CDR1 MDHEN and CDR2 SYDVKM.

The chain employs TRBV6-5 and TRBJ2-7, with 8 nucleotides matching TRBD2. The CDR3 contains 16 residues. Germline trimming cut 2 bases from V and 2 bases from J; bases unmatched to any gene: 8. The germline CDR1 and CDR2 sequences are MNHEY and SVGAGI. The chain's CDR3 is CASSYITSGYPYEQYF. CDR3 nucleotides: TGTGCCAGCAGTTACATCACTAGCGGTTACCCCTACGAGCAGTACTTC.

The chain combines TRBV7-2 with TRBJ2-1; D is unclear. CDR3 size: 14 residues. V shed 1 base and J shed 5 bases, with 9 bases lying between them. Looked up from germline, CDR1 is SGHTA and CDR2 is FQGNSA. The CDR3 sequence: CASSLVRVHNEQFF. The CDR3 DNA follows: TGTGCCAGCAGCTTAGTTCGGGTGCACAATGAGCAGTTCTTC.

J is TRBJ2-7 and V is TRBV27; D is tentatively TRBD1 or TRBD2 (6 bases each). CDR3 length equals 15 residues. V shed 6 bases and J shed 7 bases, with 22 bases lying between them. Germline V gives CDR1 MNHEY, CDR2 SMNVEV (reference sequence). The CDR3 loop reads CASSDSGVPGGEQYF. CDR3 DNA: TGTGCCAGCAGCGATTCAGGGGTGCCCGGAGGGGAGCAGTACTTC.

The sample holds a few counts of this clone. The junction does not match germline at one end; this may be a read error. This sequence joins TRBV20-1 and TRBJ2-7; TRBD2 aligns across 8 bases. The CDR3 contains 11 residues. The germline V gene encodes CDR1 DFQATT and CDR2 SNEGSKA (reference sequence). The CDR3 region has the DNA TGCAGTGCTAGTGTCGCGGGAGGACCCTTCTTC. It yields the protein CSASVAGGPFF.

This chain links TRBV5-4 with TRBJ2-7, with 9 bases identical to TRBD1. From germline, CDR1 is SGHNT and CDR2 YYREEE (reference sequence). The CDR3 is made up of 15 amino acids. V was pared by 4 bases and J by 3 bases, with 8 bases of the junction left unmatched. CDR3 bases: TGTGCCAGCAGCCCTAAACCGGGACAGGGCTACGAGCAGTACTTC. Amino acids: CASSPKPGQGYEQYF. Filled out from reference TRBV5-4 and TRBJ2-7, the complete variable domain reads ETGVTQSPTHLIKTRGQQVTLRCSSQSGHNTVSWYQQALGQGPQFIFQYYREEENGRGNFPPRFSGLQFPNYSSELNVNALELDDSALYLCASSPKPGQGYEQYFGPGTRLTVT.

The rearrangement uses TRBV5-5 and TRBJ2-3, with D possibly being TRBD1 (5 bases). V was shortened by 2 bases and J by 0 bases, with 13 bases between the two germline ends. The germline V gene has CDR1 SGHKS and CDR2 YYEKEE (reference sequence). The CDR3 runs to 16 residues. The CDR3 here is CASSFQGVRSTDTQYF. DNA for the CDR3: TGTGCCAGCAGCTTCCAAGGGGTGCGGAGCACAGATACGCAGTATTTT.

J is TRBJ1-5 and V is TRBV28, with a tentative D call TRBD1 (5 bases). With 2 bases removed from V and 7 bases from J, the gap between germline ends came to 9 bases. In germline, CDR1 is MDHEN, CDR2 SYDVKM. The length of the CDR3 is 13 residues. The CDR3 nucleotides read TGTGCCAGCAGTTTAGGGGGGGTGCAGCCCCAGCATTTT. Amino acids: CASSLGGVQPQHF.

This clone was recorded a few times. This chain joins TRBV7-2 and TRBJ1-2, with unresolved D. The CDR3 is made up of 11 amino acids. Germline CDR1 SGHTA, CDR2 FQGNSA. The V end was cut by 5 bases, the J end by 8 bases, with 9 bases between. This chain's CDR3 is CASSPLKGYTF. Written as DNA, the CDR3 is TGTGCCAGCAGCCCATTGAAAGGCTACACCTTC.

The chain joins TRBV5-5 to TRBJ2-7; D is possibly TRBD1 (5 bases). The CDR3 is made up of 12 amino acids. Germline lookup yields CDR1 SGHKS and CDR2 YYEKEE (reference sequence). The V end was cut by 2 bases, the J end by 7 bases, with 10 bases between. The CDR3 is CASSFTGEEQYF. The CDR3, as DNA: TGTGCCAGCAGCTTTACAGGAGAAGAGCAGTACTTC.

This sequence joins TRBV10-2 and TRBJ2-2, with unresolved D. Trimming cost V 3 bases and J 2 bases, with 1 base left between them. The CDR3 is 12 residues long. Germline values: CDR1 WSHSY, CDR2 SAAADI. The CDR3 is CASSENTGELFF. CDR3 nucleotides: TGCGCCAGCAGTGAAAACACCGGGGAGCTGTTTTTT.

A remark on this clone: One end of the junction is discordant with germline, which a read error may explain. V and J are TRBV7-2 and TRBJ2-7, with D perhaps TRBD1 (6 bases). Germline assignment: CDR1 SGHTA and CDR2 FQGNSA. The CDR3 length is 14 residues. The CDR3 protein is CASSQETGSYEQYF. The CDR3 region has the DNA TGCGCCAGCAGCCAAGAGACAGGATCCTACGAGCAGTACTTC.

The chain has TRBV6-5 and TRBJ2-2; D perhaps matches TRBD1 (5 bases). Germline assignment: CDR1 MNHEY and CDR2 SVGAGI. This CDR3 contains 15 residues. Trimming removed 6 bases at V and 2 bases at J, with 13 bases between. CDR3 loop: CASSFTQGNTGELFF. The CDR3 DNA reads TGTGCCAGCAGCTTTACTCAGGGAAACACCGGGGAGCTGTTTTTT.

V usage is TRBV7-8 and J usage is TRBJ2-1, with D perhaps TRBD2 (6 bases). With 2 bases removed from V and 0 bases from J, the gap between germline ends came to 8 bases. This CDR3 has 15 amino acids. Germline V gene sequence: CDR1 SGHVS, CDR2 FQNEAQ. CDR3 sequence (DNA): TGTGCCAGCAGCTTACGGGAGAGCTCCTACAATGAGCAGTTCTTC. Residues: CASSLRESSYNEQFF.

V usage is TRBV6-1 and J usage is TRBJ2-3; weak D call: TRBD1 (6 bases). CDR1 is MNHNS and CDR2 is SASEGT in the germline V gene. Trimming pared 5 bases from V and 2 bases from J, leaving 14 bases between. CDR3 length: 15 amino acids. The CDR3 region is CASSPRTVSTDTQYF. In nucleotides, the CDR3 is TGTGCCAGCAGTCCTCGGACAGTTTCCACAGATACGCAGTATTTT.

The rearrangement joins TRBV4-3 to TRBJ2-3; 9 nucleotides line up with TRBD2. V lost 0 bases and J lost 1; bases outside the gene matches: 2. The CDR3 has 16 residues. Germline lookup yields CDR1 LGHNA and CDR2 YSLEER. The CDR3 region has the DNA TGCGCCAGCAGCCAAGATAGCGGGAGTGGCACAGATACGCAGTATTTT. This encodes CASSQDSGSGTDTQYF.

The CDR3 reads CASSFERVSGSTDTQYF. The CDR3 coding sequence is TGTGCCAGCAGCTTTGAACGGGTTAGCGGGAGCACAGATACGCAGTATTTT. V is TRBV7-2 and J is TRBJ2-3, with 7 bases identical to TRBD2. V lost 3 bases to trimming and J lost 0 bases; unmatched junction nucleotides: 9. The CDR3 totals 17 residues. Germline V gives CDR1 SGHTA, CDR2 FQGNSA.

This clone was found a few times. This chain joins TRBV2 and TRBJ2-3; the match to TRBD2 covers 12 bases. Germline CDR1 reads SNHLY; CDR2 reads FYNNEI. V gave up 5 bases and J gave up 3 bases; unmatched junction bases: 6. The CDR3 sequence is 16 residues long. DNA of the CDR3: TGTGCCAGCAGTCTGACTAGCGGGAGTTCAACAGATACGCAGTATTTT. Residues: CASSLTSGSSTDTQYF.

The chain has TRBV19 and TRBJ1-5; D gene unclear. Deletions cut 7 bases from V and 3 bases from J, with 10 bases between. Germline V gives CDR1 LNHDA, CDR2 SQIVND (reference sequence). The CDR3 spans 13 residues. The chain's CDR3 is CASTRDDNQPQHF. The CDR3 DNA sequence: TGTGCCAGTACCCGAGACGACAATCAGCCCCAGCATTTT.